The 5 T cell receptor beta chains in this list originate from one sample, sequenced in a study of blood T cell repertoires in COVID-19. Here immunoSEQ multiplex PCR was the method, and the copy in TCRdb shows in-frame clones only, minus some. Of 250,000 to 300,000 clones in the sample, 80% to 90% were seen once. The material sequenced was peripheral blood. The receptors derive from a man older than 75 with acute or convalescent COVID-19.

The genes are TRBV19 and TRBJ2-3; maybe TRBD2 (6 bases). The CDR3 sequence is 13 residues long. Trimming removed 7 bases at V and 2 bases at J, with 10 bases between. Germline V gene data show CDR1 as LNHDA and CDR2 as SQIVND (reference sequence). The CDR3 is CASTAGYTDTQYF. For the CDR3, the DNA is TGTGCCAGTACTGCGGGATACACAGATACGCAGTATTTT.

The CDR3 here is CASSPATGHTIYF. The CDR3 DNA is TGTGCCAGCAGCCCCGCGACAGGGCACACCATATATTTT. The chain uses TRBV3-1 (or the pseudogene TRBV3-2) and TRBJ1-3, with 7 nucleotides matching TRBD1. J gave up 8 bases and V 4 bases, and 5 bases lay outside the gene matches. CDR3 length equals 13 residues. The germline CDR1 and CDR2 sequences are LGHDT and YNNKEL (reference sequence).

The chain joins TRBV19 to TRBJ2-2, with 7 bases aligning to TRBD1. J gave up 7 bases and V 4 bases, and 6 bases lay outside the gene matches. Germline V CDR1 and CDR2: LNHDA, SQIVND (reference sequence). The CDR3 is made up of 14 amino acids. CDR3 sequence (DNA): TGTGCCAGTAGTACCATAACAGGGGTCGGGGAGCTGTTTTTT. This codes for CASSTITGVGELFF.

This clone was seen a handful of times. This chain joins TRBV3-1 (or the pseudogene TRBV3-2) and TRBJ2-2, with D hard to call. CDR1 is LGHDT and CDR2 is YNNKEL in the germline V gene (reference sequence). Trimming removed 6 bases from V and 7 bases from J, with 12 bases in between. The CDR3 totals 13 residues. The CDR3 reads CASRHTSFGELFF. The CDR3 DNA is TGTGCCAGCAGACACACGTCCTTCGGGGAGCTGTTTTTT.

This chain uses TRBV3-1 (or the pseudogene TRBV3-2) with TRBJ1-2; no reliable D call. Trimming removed 4 bases at V and 3 bases at J, with 6 bases between. In germline, CDR1 is LGHDT, CDR2 YNNKEL (reference sequence). The CDR3 loop spans 12 amino acids. CDR3 nucleotide sequence: TGTGCCAGCAGCCCCGGGGACTATGGCTACACCTTC. The encoded protein is CASSPGDYGYTF.